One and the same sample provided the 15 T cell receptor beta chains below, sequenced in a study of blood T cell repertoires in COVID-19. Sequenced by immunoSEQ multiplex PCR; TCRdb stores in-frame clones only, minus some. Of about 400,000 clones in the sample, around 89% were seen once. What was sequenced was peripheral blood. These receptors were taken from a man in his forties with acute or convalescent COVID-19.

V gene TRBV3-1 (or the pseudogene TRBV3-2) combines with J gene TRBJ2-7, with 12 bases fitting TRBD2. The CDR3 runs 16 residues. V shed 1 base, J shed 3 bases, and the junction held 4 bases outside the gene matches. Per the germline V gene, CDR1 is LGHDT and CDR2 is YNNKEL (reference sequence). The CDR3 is CASSQVLAGGSYEQYF. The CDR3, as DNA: TGTGCCAGCAGCCAAGTACTAGCGGGGGGAAGCTACGAGCAGTACTTC.

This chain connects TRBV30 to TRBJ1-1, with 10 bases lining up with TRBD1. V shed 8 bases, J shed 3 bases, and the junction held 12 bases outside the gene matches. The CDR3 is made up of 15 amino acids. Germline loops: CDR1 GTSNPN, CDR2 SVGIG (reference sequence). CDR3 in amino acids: CAQTLRTGGDTEAFF. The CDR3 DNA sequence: TGTGCCCAAACCCTCCGGACAGGGGGGGACACTGAAGCTTTCTTT.

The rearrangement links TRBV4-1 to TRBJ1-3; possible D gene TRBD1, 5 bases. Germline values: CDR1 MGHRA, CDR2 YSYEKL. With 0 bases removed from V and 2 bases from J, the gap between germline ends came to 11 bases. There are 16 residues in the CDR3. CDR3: CASSQEGPDPGNTIYF. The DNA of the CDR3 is TGCGCCAGCAGCCAAGAGGGGCCAGATCCTGGAAACACCATATATTTT.

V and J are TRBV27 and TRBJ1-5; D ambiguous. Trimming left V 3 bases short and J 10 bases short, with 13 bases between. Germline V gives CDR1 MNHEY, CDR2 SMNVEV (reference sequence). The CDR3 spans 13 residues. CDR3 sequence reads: CASSFSPRVPQHF. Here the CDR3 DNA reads TGTGCCAGCAGTTTCTCACCTCGGGTACCCCAGCATTTT.

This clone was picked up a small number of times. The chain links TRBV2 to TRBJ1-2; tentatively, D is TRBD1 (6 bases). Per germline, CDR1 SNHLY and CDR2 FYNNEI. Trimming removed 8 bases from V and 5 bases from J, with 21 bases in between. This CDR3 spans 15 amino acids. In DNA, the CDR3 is TGTGCCAGCTCGGGGACAATTAACCGGCTGTATGGCTACACCTTC. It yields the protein CASSGTINRLYGYTF.

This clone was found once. For the CDR3, the DNA is TGTGCTAGTGGTTTGCTGGTAACGGGAGAAAAACTGTTTTTT. Residues: CASGLLVTGEKLFF. The rearrangement links TRBV12-5 to TRBJ1-4; D is ambiguous. Per the germline V gene, CDR1 is LGHNT and CDR2 is FRNRAP. The CDR3 length is 14 residues. Trimming stripped 2 bases from V and 8 bases from J, with 12 bases between.

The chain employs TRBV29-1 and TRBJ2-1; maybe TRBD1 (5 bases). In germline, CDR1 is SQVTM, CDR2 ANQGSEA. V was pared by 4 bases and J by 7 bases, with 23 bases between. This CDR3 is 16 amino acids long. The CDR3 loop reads CSVVPGQGTVRNEQFF. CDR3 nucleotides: TGCAGCGTTGTCCCAGGTCAGGGTACGGTGCGTAATGAGCAGTTCTTC.

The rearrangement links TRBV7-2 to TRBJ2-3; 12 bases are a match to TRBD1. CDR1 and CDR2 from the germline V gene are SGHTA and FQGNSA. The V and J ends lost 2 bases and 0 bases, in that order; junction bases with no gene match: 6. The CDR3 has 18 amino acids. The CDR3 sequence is CASSLPPGQGASTDTQYF. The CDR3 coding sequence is TGTGCCAGCAGCTTACCACCGGGACAGGGGGCGAGCACAGATACGCAGTATTTT.

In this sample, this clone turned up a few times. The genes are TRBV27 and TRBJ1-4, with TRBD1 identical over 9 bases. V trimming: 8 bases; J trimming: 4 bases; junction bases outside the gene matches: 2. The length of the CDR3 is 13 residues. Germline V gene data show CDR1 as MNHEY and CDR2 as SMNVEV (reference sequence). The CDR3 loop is CASRGQGNEKLFF. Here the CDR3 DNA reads TGTGCCAGCCGGGGACAGGGTAATGAAAAACTGTTTTTT.

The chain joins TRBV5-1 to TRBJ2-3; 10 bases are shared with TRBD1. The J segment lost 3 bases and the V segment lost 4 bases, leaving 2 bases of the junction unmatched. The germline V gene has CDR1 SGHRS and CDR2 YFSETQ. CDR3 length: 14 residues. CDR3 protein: CASSTDRGTDTQYF. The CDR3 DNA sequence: TGCGCCAGCAGCACGGACAGGGGGACAGATACGCAGTATTTT. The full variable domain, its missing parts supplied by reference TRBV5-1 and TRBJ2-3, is KAGVTQTPRYLIKTRGQQVTLSCSPISGHRSVSWYQQTPGQGLQFLFEYFSETQRNKGNFPGRFSGRQFSNSRSEMNVSTLELGDSALYLCASSTDRGTDTQYFGPGTRLTVL.

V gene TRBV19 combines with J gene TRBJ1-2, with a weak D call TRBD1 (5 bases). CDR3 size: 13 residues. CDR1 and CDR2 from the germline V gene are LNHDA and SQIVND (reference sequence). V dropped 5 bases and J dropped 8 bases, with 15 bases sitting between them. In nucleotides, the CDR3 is TGTGCCAGTAGTCTGTTTAGGGGCTCCGGCTACACCTTC. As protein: CASSLFRGSGYTF.

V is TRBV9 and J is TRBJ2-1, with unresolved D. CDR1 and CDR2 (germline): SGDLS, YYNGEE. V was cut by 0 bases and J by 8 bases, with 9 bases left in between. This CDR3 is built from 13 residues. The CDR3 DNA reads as TGTGCCAGCAGCGTAGACCCCGAGGATGAGCAGTTCTTC. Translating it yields CASSVDPEDEQFF.

CDR3 nucleotides: TGTGCCAGCAGTTACTCCCAGGGGGGACCCTATGGCTACACCTTC. It is translated as CASSYSQGGPYGYTF. The chain employs TRBV6-2 or TRBV6-3 and TRBJ1-2, with TRBD1 identical over 7 bases. J gave up 4 bases and V 0 bases, and 5 bases lay outside the gene matches. Germline V gene sequence: CDR1 MNHEY, CDR2 SVGEGT. The CDR3 runs to 15 residues.

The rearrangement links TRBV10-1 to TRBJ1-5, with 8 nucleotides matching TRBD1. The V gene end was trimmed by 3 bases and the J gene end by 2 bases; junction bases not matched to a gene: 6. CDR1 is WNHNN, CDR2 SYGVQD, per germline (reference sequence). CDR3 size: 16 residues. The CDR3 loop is CASSDRTGYGNQPQHF. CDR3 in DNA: TGCGCCAGCAGTGACCGGACAGGGTATGGCAATCAGCCCCAGCATTTT.

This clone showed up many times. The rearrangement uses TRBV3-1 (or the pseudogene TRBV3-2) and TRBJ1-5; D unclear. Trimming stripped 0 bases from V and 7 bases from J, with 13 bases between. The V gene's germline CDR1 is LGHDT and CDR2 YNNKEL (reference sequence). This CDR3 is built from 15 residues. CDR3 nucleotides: TGTGCCAGCAGCCAAGATACCCGCAGTCAGCAGCCCCAGCATTTT. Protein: CASSQDTRSQQPQHF.